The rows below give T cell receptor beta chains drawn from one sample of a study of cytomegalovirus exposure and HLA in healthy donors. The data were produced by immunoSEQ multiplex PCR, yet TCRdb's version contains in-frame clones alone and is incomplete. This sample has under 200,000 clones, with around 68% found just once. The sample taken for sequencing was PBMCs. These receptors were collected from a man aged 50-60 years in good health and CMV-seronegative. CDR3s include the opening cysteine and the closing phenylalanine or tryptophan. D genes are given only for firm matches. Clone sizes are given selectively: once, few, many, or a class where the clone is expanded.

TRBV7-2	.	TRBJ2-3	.	TGTGCCAGCAGCTCCAGGGGGGAGAGCACAGATACGCAGTATTTT	CASSSRGESTDTQYF
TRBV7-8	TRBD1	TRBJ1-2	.	TGTGCCAGCAGCTACACCGGGACAGCTAACTATGGCTACACCTTC	CASSYTGTANYGYTF
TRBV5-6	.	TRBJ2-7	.	TGTGCCAGCAGCGGATCTCACTGGACAGAAATCTACGAGCAGTACTTC	CASSGSHWTEIYEQYF
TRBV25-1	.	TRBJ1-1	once	TGTGCCAGCAGTGAATACCTACAGAGCGGTCCGAACACTGAAGCTTTCTTT	CASSEYLQSGPNTEAFF
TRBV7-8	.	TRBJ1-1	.	TGTGCCAGCAGCTTAAGGGAGGGCCTCGCTGAAGCTTTCTTT	CASSLREGLAEAFF
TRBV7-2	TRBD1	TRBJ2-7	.	TGTGCCAGCAGCTTAGGGGACAGGATCGCCTACGAGCAGTACTTC	CASSLGDRIAYEQYF
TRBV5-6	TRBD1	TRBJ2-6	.	TGTGCCAGCAGCTTGGACAGGGGGTTCTTCCCCTCTGGGGCCAACGTCCTGACTTTC	CASSLDRGFFPSGANVLTF
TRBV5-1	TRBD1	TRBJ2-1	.	TGCGCCAGCAGCTCAAAACCGGGACAGGGATACAATGAGCAGTTCTTC	CASSSKPGQGYNEQFF
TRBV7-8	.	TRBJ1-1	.	TGTGCCAGCAGCTCAGAGGGGACACCAAACACTGAAGCTTTCTTT	CASSSEGTPNTEAFF
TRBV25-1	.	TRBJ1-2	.	TGTGCCAGCCTAGACGGTCGTGGCTACACCTTC	CASLDGRGYTF
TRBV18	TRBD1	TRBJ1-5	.	TGTGCCAGCTCACCTACAGGGGCTGGCAATCAGCCCCAGCATTTT	CASSPTGAGNQPQHF
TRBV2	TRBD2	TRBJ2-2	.	TGTGCCAACCGGGCGGGGGGCGCACTAAACACCGGGGAGCTGTTTTTT	CANRAGGALNTGELFF
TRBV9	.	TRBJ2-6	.	TGTGCCAGCAGCCCGACAGCCGCTAATGGGTGGGGGGCCAACGTCCTGACTTTC	CASSPTAANGWGANVLTF
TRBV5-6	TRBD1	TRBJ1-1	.	TGTGCCAGCAGCTTGGGGACAGGCCCTGAAGCTTTCTTT	CASSLGTGPEAFF
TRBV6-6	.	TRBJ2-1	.	TGTGCCAGCAGTTACTCGAGAGGTCGGAACAATGAGCAGTTCTTC	CASSYSRGRNNEQFF
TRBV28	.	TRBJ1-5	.	TGTGCCAGCAGTTTGGCCGGGGTCAGCAATCAGCCCCAGCATTTT	CASSLAGVSNQPQHF
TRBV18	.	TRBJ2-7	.	TGTGCCAGCTCACCCCAGGGTGATAACCCCTACGAGCAGTACTTC	CASSPQGDNPYEQYF
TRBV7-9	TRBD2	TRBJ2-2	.	TGTGCCAGCAGCTCAACTAGCGGGGGGTTCACCGGGGAGCTGTTTTTT	CASSSTSGGFTGELFF
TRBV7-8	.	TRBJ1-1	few	TGTGCCAGCAGCTTAAGGTCGGGGGGGAACACTGAAGCTTTCTTT	CASSLRSGGNTEAFF
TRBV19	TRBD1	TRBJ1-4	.	TGTGCCAGTAGGAGCCGGGACAGGGTATCGGAAAAACTGTTTTTT	CASRSRDRVSEKLFF
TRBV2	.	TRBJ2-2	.	TGTGCCAGCAGCGAAACGGGGATCACCGGGGAGCTGTTTTTT	CASSETGITGELFF
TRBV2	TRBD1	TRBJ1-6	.	TGTGCCAGCAGTATCACCGGGACAGGAACGGATTCACCCCTCCACTTT	CASSITGTGTDSPLHF
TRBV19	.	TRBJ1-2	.	TGTGCCAGTAGTGAAGACAGCCTACCATCAATCTATGGCTACACCTTC	CASSEDSLPSIYGYTF
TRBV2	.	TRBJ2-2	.	TGTGCCAGCAGCCTCGACAGAAACACCGGGGAGCTGTTTTTT	CASSLDRNTGELFF
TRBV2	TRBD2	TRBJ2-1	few	TGTGCCAGCAGTGATCGTCTAGCGGGGGGCAATGAGCAGTTCTTC	CASSDRLAGGNEQFF
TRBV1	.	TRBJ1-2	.	TGCACCAGCAGCCAAGATGAGGAACAAGTCTTTAACTATGGCTACACCTTC	CTSSQDEEQVFNYGYTF
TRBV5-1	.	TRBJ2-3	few	TGCGCCAGCAGCTTGGTTACAGGGACCACAGATACGCAGTATTTT	CASSLVTGTTDTQYF
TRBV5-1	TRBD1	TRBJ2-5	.	TGCGCCAGCAGCGAACAGGGGGCTCGGGAAGAGACCCAGTACTTC	CASSEQGAREETQYF
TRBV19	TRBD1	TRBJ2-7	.	TGTGCCAGTAGTTCCCCGGGGACAGGGGATTACGAGCAGTACTTC	CASSSPGTGDYEQYF
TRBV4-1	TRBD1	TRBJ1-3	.	TGCGCCAGCAGCCAAGAGGACAGGGGTCGAGGTGGAAACACCATATATTTT	CASSQEDRGRGGNTIYF
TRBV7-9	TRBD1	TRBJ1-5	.	TGTGCCAGCAGCTCCACAGGGGCGAGCAATCAGCCCCAGCATTTT	CASSSTGASNQPQHF
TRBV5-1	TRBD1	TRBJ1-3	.	TGCGCCAGCAGTGGGACAGGAGTTTCTGGAAACACCATATATTTT	CASSGTGVSGNTIYF
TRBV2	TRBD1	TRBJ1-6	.	TGTGCCAGCAGCCTTCGGGACAGGGGCTATAATTCACCCCTCCACTTT	CASSLRDRGYNSPLHF
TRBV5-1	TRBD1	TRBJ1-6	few	TGCGCCAGCAGCCCGGGACAGGGAGTCGACTATAATTCACCCCTCCACTTT	CASSPGQGVDYNSPLHF
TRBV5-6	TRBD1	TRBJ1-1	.	TGTGCCAGCAGCTTGATGGGACAGCCAAAAGGGTCTGAAGCTTTCTTT	CASSLMGQPKGSEAFF
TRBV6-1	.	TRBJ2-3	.	TGTGCCAGCAATCCCGGGACAAGCACAGATACGCAGTATTTT	CASNPGTSTDTQYF
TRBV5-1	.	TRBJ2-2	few	TGCGCCAGCAGCTTGGGACTTAAGGGGATAGGGGAGCTGTTTTTT	CASSLGLKGIGELFF
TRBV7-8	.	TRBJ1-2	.	TGTGCCAGCAGCTTAGATACAGTTAACTATGGCTACACCTTC	CASSLDTVNYGYTF
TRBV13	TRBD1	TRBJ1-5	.	TGTGCCAGCAGCCGGGACAGCAGTCAGCCCCAGCATTTT	CASSRDSSQPQHF
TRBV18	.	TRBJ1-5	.	TGTGCCAGCTCACCATATACAGGGACGGGCAATCAGCCCCAGCATTTT	CASSPYTGTGNQPQHF
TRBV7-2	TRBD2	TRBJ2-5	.	TGTGCCAGCAGCGCCCGGAGAGCCGGGGGGATGACCCAGTACTTC	CASSARRAGGMTQYF
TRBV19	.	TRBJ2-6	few	TGTGCCAGTAGCGACAGGGAGGCGGGGGCCAACGTCCTGACTTTC	CASSDREAGANVLTF
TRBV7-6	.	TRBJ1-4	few	TGTGCCAGCAGCTTGCGAAATGAAAAACTGTTTTTT	CASSLRNEKLFF
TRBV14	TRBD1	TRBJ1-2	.	TGTGCCAGCAGCCCCGCAGGGGGCGCAGGAAATGGCTACACCTTC	CASSPAGGAGNGYTF
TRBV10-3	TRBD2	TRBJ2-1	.	TGTGCCATCATGGGGGGGACTAACAATGAGCAGTTCTTC	CAIMGGTNNEQFF
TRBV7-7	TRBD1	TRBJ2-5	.	TGTGCTAGCAGCCGGGACAGAGAAGAGACCCAGTACTTC	CASSRDREETQYF
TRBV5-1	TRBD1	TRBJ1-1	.	TGCGCCAGCAGCTCATCCGGGACAGGGGGTTCCACTGAAGCTTTCTTT	CASSSSGTGGSTEAFF
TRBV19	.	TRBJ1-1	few	TGTGCCAGTAGTATAAAGGTTCGAGGTGAAGCTTTCTTT	CASSIKVRGEAFF
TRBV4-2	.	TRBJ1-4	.	TGTGCCAGCAGCCAAGCCGACAGTGGTTGGGAAAAACTGTTTTTT	CASSQADSGWEKLFF
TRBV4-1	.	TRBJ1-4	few	TGCGCCAGCAGCCAAGTGATCGGGGTTGGCGAAAAACTGTTTTTT	CASSQVIGVGEKLFF